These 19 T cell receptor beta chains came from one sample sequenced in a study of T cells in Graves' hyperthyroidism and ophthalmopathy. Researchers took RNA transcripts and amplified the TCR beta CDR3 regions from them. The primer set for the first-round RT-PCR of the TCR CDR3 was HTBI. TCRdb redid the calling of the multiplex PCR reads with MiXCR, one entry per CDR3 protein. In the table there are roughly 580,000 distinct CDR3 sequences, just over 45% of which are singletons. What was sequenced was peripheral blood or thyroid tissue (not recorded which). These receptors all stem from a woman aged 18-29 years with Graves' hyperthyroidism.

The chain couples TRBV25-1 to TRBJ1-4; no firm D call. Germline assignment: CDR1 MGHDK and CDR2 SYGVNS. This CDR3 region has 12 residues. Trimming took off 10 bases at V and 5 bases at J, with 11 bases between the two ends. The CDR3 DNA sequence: TGTGCCACCCGCGTCGGGAATGAAAAACTGTTTTTT. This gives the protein CATRVGNEKLFF. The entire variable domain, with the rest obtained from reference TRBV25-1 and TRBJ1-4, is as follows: EADIYQTPRYLVIGTGKKITLECSQTMGHDKMYWYQQDPGMELHLIHYSYGVNSTEKGDLSSESTVSRIRTEHFPLTLESARPSHTSQYLCATRVGNEKLFFGSGTQLSVL.

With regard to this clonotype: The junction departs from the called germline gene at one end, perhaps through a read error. CDR3 residues: CASSLRGQGAPLHF. For the CDR3, the DNA is TGTGCCAGCAGTTTAAGGGGACAGGGAGCACCCCTCCACTTT. The gene calls are TRBV24-1 and TRBJ1-6; 9 positions agree with TRBD1. The CDR3 consists of 14 residues. From germline, CDR1 is KGHDR and CDR2 SFDVKD.

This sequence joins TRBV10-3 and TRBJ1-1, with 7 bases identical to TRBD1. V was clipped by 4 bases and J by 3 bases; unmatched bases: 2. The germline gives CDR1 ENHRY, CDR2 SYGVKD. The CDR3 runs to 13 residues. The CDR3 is CAISVQGDTEAFF. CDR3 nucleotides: TGTGCCATCAGTGTTCAGGGGGACACTGAAGCTTTCTTT.

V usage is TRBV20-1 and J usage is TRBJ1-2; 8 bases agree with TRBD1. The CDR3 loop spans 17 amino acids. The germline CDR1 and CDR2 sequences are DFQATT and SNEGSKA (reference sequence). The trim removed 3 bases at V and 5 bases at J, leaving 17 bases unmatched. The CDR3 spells CSARRYIEGQDKYGYTF. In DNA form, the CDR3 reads TGCAGTGCTAGGAGATACATCGAGGGACAGGACAAATATGGCTACACCTTC.

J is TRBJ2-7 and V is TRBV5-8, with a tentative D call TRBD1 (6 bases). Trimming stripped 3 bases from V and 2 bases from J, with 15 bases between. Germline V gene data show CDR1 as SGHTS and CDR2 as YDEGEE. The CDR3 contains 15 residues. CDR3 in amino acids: CASSSGQRLTYEQYF. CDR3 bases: TGTGCCAGCAGCTCCGGACAGAGGCTGACCTACGAGCAGTACTTC. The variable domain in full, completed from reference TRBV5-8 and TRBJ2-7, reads EAGVTQSPTHLIKTRGQQATLRCSPISGHTSVYWYQQALGLGLQFLLWYDEGEERNRGNFPPRFSGRQFPNYSSELNVNALELEDSALYLCASSSGQRLTYEQYFGPGTRLTVT.

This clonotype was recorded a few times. The CDR3 here is CASSLAKYGYTEAFF. The CDR3 bases are TGTGCCAGCAGCTTGGCCAAGTACGGGTACACTGAAGCTTTCTTT. The rearrangement uses TRBV5-4 and TRBJ1-1; D is undetermined. CDR1 and CDR2 (germline): SGHNT, YYREEE (reference sequence). V lost 0 bases and J 3 bases, leaving 12 bases between the germline ends. This CDR3 spans 15 amino acids.

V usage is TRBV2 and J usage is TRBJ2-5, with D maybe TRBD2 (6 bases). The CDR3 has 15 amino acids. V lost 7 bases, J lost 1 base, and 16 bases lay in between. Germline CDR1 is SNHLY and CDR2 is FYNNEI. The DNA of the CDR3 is TGTGCCAGCACCACCGTTAGCGGACTCCAAGAGACCCAGTACTTC. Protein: CASTTVSGLQETQYF.

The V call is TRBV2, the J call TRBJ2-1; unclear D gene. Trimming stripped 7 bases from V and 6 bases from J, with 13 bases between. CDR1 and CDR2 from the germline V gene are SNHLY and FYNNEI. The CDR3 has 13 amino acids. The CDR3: CASKGWGVNEQFF. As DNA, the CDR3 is TGTGCCAGCAAGGGTTGGGGTGTCAATGAGCAGTTCTTC.

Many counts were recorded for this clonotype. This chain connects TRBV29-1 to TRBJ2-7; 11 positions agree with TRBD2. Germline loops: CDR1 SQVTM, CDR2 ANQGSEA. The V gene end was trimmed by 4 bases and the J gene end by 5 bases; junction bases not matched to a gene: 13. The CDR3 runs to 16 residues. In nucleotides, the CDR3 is TGCAGCGTTGTCTATGGGCTTAGCGGGAGGGGCCACGAGCAGTACTTC. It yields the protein CSVVYGLSGRGHEQYF.

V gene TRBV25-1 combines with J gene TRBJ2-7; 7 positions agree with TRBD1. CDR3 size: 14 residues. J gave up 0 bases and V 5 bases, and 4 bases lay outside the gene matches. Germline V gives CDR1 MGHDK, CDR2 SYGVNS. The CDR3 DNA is TGTGCCAGCAGTACCTCAGGGGGCTCCTACGAGCAGTACTTC. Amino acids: CASSTSGGSYEQYF.

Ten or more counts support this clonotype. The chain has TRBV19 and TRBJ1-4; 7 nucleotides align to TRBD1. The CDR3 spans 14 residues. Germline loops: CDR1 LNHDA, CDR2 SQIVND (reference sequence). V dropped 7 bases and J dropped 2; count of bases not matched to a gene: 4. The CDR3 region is CASTPDRTNEKLFF. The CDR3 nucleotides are TGTGCCAGTACCCCGGACAGGACTAATGAAAAACTGTTTTTT.

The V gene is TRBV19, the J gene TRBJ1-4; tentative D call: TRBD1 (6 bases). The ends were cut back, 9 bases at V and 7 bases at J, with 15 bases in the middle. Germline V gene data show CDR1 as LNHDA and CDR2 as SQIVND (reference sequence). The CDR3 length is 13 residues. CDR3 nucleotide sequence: TGTGCCAGCACAGGGATCATCGGTGAAAAACTGTTTTTT. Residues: CASTGIIGEKLFF.

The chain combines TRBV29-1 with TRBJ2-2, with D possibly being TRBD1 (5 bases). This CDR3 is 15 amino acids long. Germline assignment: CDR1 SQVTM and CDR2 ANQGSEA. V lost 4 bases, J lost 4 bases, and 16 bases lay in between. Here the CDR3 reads CSVVVRVGTTGELFF. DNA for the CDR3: TGCAGCGTTGTTGTCAGGGTCGGAACCACCGGGGAGCTGTTTTTT.

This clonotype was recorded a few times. The CDR3 DNA follows: TGTGCCAGCAGCTTGGGGACCGATCCGGAAAAACTGTTTTTT. Protein product: CASSLGTDPEKLFF. The chain combines TRBV7-9 with TRBJ1-4; D may be TRBD1 (5 bases). This CDR3 comprises 14 residues. V was trimmed by 3 bases and J by 8 bases, leaving 13 bases between them. Germline V lookup: CDR1 SEHNR, CDR2 FQNEAQ (reference sequence).

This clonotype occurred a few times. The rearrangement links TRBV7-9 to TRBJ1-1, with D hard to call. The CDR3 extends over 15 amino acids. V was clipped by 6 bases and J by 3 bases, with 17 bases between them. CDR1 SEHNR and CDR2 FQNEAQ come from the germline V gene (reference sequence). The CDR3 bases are TGTGCCAGCAGACTCACCCCCACTGGTGACACTGAAGCTTTCTTT. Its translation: CASRLTPTGDTEAFF.

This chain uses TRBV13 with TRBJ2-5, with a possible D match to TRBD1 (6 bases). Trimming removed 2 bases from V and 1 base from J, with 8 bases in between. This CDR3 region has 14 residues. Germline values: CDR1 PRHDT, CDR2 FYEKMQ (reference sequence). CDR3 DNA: TGTGCCAGCAGCTTATTACAGGGCCAAGAGACCCAGTACTTC. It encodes CASSLLQGQETQYF.

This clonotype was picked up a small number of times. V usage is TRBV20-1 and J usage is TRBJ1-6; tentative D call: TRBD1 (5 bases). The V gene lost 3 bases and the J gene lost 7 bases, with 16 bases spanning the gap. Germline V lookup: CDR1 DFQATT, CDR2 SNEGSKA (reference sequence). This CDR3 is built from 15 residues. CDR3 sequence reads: CSARHAGQGNSPLHF. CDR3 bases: TGCAGTGCTAGGCACGCGGGCCAGGGAAATTCACCCCTCCACTTT.

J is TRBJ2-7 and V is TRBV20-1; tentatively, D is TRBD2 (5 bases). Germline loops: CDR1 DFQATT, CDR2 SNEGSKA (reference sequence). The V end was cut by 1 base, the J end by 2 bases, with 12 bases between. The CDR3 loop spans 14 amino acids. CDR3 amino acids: CSARVAGLTYEQYF. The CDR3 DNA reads TGCAGTGCTAGAGTGGCGGGCTTAACCTACGAGCAGTACTTC.

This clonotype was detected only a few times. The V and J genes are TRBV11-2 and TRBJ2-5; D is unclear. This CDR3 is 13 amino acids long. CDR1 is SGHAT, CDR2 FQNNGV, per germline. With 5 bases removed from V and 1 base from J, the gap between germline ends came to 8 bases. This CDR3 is CASSQRFQETQYF. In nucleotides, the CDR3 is TGTGCCAGCAGCCAAAGGTTCCAAGAGACCCAGTACTTC.